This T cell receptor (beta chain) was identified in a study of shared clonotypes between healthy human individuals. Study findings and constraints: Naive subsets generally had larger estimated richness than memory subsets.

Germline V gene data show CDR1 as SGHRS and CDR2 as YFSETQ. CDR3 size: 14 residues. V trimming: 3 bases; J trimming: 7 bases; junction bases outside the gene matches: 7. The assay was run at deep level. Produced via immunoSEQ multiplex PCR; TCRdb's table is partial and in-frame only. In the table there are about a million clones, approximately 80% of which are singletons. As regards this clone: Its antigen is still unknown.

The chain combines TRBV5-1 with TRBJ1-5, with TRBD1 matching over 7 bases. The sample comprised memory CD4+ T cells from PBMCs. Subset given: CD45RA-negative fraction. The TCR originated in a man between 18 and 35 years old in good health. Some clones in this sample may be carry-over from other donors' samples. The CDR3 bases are TGCGCCAGCAGCTACAATCAGGGGGACCAGCCCCAGCATTTT. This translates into CASSYNQGDQPQHF.